The rows below give T cell receptor beta chains drawn from one sample of a study of blood T cell repertoires in COVID-19. Sequenced by immunoSEQ multiplex PCR; TCRdb stores in-frame clones only, minus some. The repertoire includes 70,000 to 100,000 clones, roughly 80% of them detected once, and around 16% sits in the top ten. The material sequenced was peripheral blood. The receptors stem from a woman aged 80 or older with acute or convalescent COVID-19. Each CDR3 is given with its conserved first and last residue. The D gene is left open where the match is weak. Where a row states a size, it is once, few, many or the class of an expanded clone; other rows omit it.

j_call | v_call | clone_size | d_call | cdr3_aa | cdr3_nt
TRBJ1-5 | TRBV6-2/TRBV6-3 | . | TRBD1 | CASSYSPKRQGWVNQPQHF | TGTGCCAGCAGTTACTCCCCCAAAAGACAGGGTTGGGTCAATCAGCCCCAGCATTTT
TRBJ1-4 | TRBV5-6 | . | TRBD1 | CASSGTDRGGEKLFF | TGTGCCAGCAGCGGAACGGACAGGGGTGGCGAAAAACTGTTTTTT
TRBJ1-1 | TRBV5-1 | . | . | CASRRGENTEAFF | TGCGCCAGCCGACGCGGGGAGAACACTGAAGCTTTCTTT
TRBJ2-7 | TRBV30 | . | TRBD1 | CACPSGQGSSYEQYF | TGTGCCTGCCCAAGCGGACAGGGGTCCTCCTACGAGCAGTACTTC
TRBJ2-5 | TRBV7-2 | . | . | CASSSYQETQYF | TGTGCCAGCAGCTCTTACCAAGAGACCCAGTACTTC
TRBJ2-1 | TRBV6-4 | . | TRBD2 | CANLAGGSLNEQFF | TGTGCCAACCTAGCGGGGGGCTCTCTTAATGAGCAGTTCTTC
TRBJ2-5 | TRBV28 | . | TRBD1 | CASTRTGGETQYF | TGTGCCAGCACCAGGACAGGGGGAGAGACCCAGTACTTC
TRBJ1-1 | TRBV5-1 | . | . | CASSLLGGGTEAFF | TGCGCCAGCAGCTTGCTGGGCGGGGGCACTGAAGCTTTCTTT
TRBJ2-3 | TRBV6-5 | few | . | CASSAQGTDTQYF | TGTGCCAGCAGCGCACAGGGCACAGATACGCAGTATTTT
TRBJ1-4 | TRBV7-2 | . | . | CASNFFARGVSNEKLFF | TGTGCCAGCAACTTTTTCGCCAGGGGAGTATCTAATGAAAAACTGTTTTTT
TRBJ2-5 | TRBV4-1 | . | TRBD2 | CASSQGLAGGQETQYF | TGCGCCAGCAGCCAAGGACTAGCGGGGGGCCAAGAGACCCAGTACTTC
TRBJ1-2 | TRBV11-3 | many | . | CASSATEIYGYTF | TGTGCCAGCAGCGCGACAGAGATCTATGGCTACACCTTC
TRBJ2-4 | TRBV13 | . | TRBD2 | CASRISSGGVGKNIQYF | TGTGCCAGCCGTATATCCTCGGGGGGTGTTGGCAAAAACATTCAGTACTTC
TRBJ2-1 | TRBV3-1/TRBV3-2 | . | TRBD2 | CASTTCPLAEYNEQFF | TGTGCCAGCACCACATGCCCGCTAGCGGAGTACAATGAGCAGTTCTTC
TRBJ2-3 | TRBV7-7 | . | . | CASSLAGQSTDTQYF | TGTGCTAGCAGCTTAGCCGGACAGAGCACAGATACGCAGTATTTT
TRBJ1-1 | TRBV19 | . | . | CASSRRGAGTEAFF | TGTGCCAGTAGTAGACGGGGGGCGGGCACTGAAGCTTTCTTT
TRBJ1-2 | TRBV12-3/TRBV12-4 | many | . | CASSPDTNYGYTF | TGTGCCAGCAGCCCGGACACCAACTATGGCTACACCTTC
TRBJ1-2 | TRBV5-1 | . | TRBD1 | CASSLGDSATLYGYTF | TGCGCCAGCAGCTTGGGGGACAGCGCTACCCTCTATGGCTACACCTTC
TRBJ1-3 | TRBV30 | . | . | CAWSVKGGVNSGNTIYF | TGTGCCTGGAGTGTTAAGGGAGGAGTGAACTCTGGAAACACCATATATTTT
TRBJ1-3 | TRBV6-8 | . | . | CASSYAGTGNTIYF | TGTGCCAGCAGTTACGCAGGGACTGGAAACACCATATATTTT
TRBJ1-2 | TRBV27 | . | . | CASSLLGGSNYGYTF | TGTGCCAGCAGTTTATTGGGGGGGTCTAACTATGGCTACACCTTC
TRBJ1-2 | TRBV19 | . | . | CASSKVPTDNYGYTF | TGTGCCAGTAGTAAGGTTCCTACAGATAACTATGGCTACACCTTC
TRBJ2-5 | TRBV10-2 | . | TRBD2 | CASSVGGGGGKTQYF | TGCGCCAGCAGTGTTGGGGGCGGGGGGGGAAAGACCCAGTACTTC
TRBJ2-5 | TRBV5-1 | . | TRBD2 | CASSLQAGGPQETQYF | TGCGCCAGCAGCTTGCAGGCGGGGGGCCCTCAAGAGACCCAGTACTTC
TRBJ2-1 | TRBV28 | . | TRBD2 | CASSSPREGPSYNEQFF | TGTGCCAGCAGTTCTCCTCGGGAGGGTCCTTCCTACAATGAGCAGTTCTTC
TRBJ1-1 | TRBV15 | . | . | CATSRDPSSGEAFF | TGTGCCACCAGCAGAGATCCTTCTAGTGGTGAAGCTTTCTTT
TRBJ1-2 | TRBV5-4 | . | . | CASSLGGSNYGYTF | TGTGCCAGCAGCTTGGGAGGGAGCAACTATGGCTACACCTTC
TRBJ1-2 | TRBV7-3 | . | TRBD1 | CASSPQPTGYGYTF | TGTGCCAGCAGCCCCCAGCCGACAGGGTATGGCTACACCTTC
TRBJ2-5 | TRBV2 | . | TRBD2 | CASRLLAERGTQYF | TGTGCCAGCAGACTCCTAGCGGAACGAGGGACCCAGTACTTC